The 2 T cell receptor beta chains listed next were all sequenced from one sample in a study of technical replicates of blood from several donors. Clones were read by immunoSEQ multiplex PCR, and TCRdb kept only the in-frame ones, dropping some. The sample carries 60,000 to 85,000 clones, roughly 97% recorded once. The sequenced sample consisted of T cells isolated from PBMCs. The receptor set was obtained from a human donor in good health.

As to this clone: One end of the junction fails to match germline, which may point to a read error. CDR3 nucleotides: TGTGCCAGCAGTTACCAGGGGTACACTGAGCAGTTCTTC. As protein: CASSYQGYTEQFF. This rearrangement joins TRBV6-4 to TRBJ2-1; tentative D call: TRBD1 (6 bases). This CDR3 contains 13 residues. Germline CDR1 and CDR2: MRHNA and SNTAGT.

This clone was counted once. The genes are TRBV27 and TRBJ2-1; 7 bases are a match to TRBD2. Germline V lookup: CDR1 MNHEY, CDR2 SMNVEV (reference sequence). The CDR3 runs to 17 residues. Unmatched junction bases numbered 21, after V lost 5 bases and J lost 11 bases. The CDR3 region is CASSPVGRAVWGSKQFF. CDR3 nucleotide sequence: TGTGCCAGCAGTCCAGTAGGGAGGGCGGTTTGGGGAAGTAAGCAGTTCTTC.